Sample share makes the clone carrying this TCR beta chain large (0.1 to 1%). V gave up 5 bases and J gave up 2 bases, with 10 bases separating them. There are 14 residues in the CDR3. Germline V gene sequence: CDR1 SGHRS, CDR2 YFSETQ. TCRdb itself ran the 5' RACE reads through MiXCR, one entry per CDR3 protein. The sample gives under 3,000 distinct CDR3 sequences, approximately 70% of which show up once; about a tenth is in the top ten. This record belongs to a study of T-cell memory formation after mild COVID-19. Specimen: PBMCs or a T cell subset sorted from them (not recorded which). V usage is TRBV5-1 and J usage is TRBJ2-2, with D unresolved. The receptor was derived from an adult who had mild COVID-19 (a few samples of this study predate the infection). Cell type and time point are not known. CDR3 DNA sequence: TGCGCCAGCAGGCGCGTGCAAAACACCGGGGAGCTGTTTTTT. Amino acid sequence: CASRRVQNTGELFF.